This passage covers 19 T cell receptor beta chains from one sample sequenced in a study of tissue T cells after allogeneic stem cell transplantation. TCRdb's copy holds only in-frame clones and misses some; the assay was immunoSEQ multiplex PCR. The sample lists about 50,000 clones, about 73% occurring once. The sequenced sample was sorted cells pooled from one or two spleens. The source is a pool of C57BL/6 mice in good health.

Of note for this clone: The gene names here belong to mouse. The read is 1 residue too short to cover the CDR3 end, so that end is filled in from the germline J gene. V usage is TRBV31 and J usage is TRBJ1-2; TRBD1 matches 8 bases. Germline trimming cut 2 bases from V and 4 bases from J; bases unmatched to any gene: 6. This CDR3 contains 14 residues. Per germline, CDR1 GKSSPN and CDR2 SITVG. The CDR3 is CAWSTTGDVSDYTF. The part of the CDR3 DNA that was read is TGTGCCTGGAGTACGACAGGGGACGTCTCCGACTACACC.

Notes on this clone: The gene symbols are mouse symbols. Read data end 1 residue before the CDR3 end; the end is taken from the germline J gene. This rearrangement joins TRBV5 to TRBJ2-5; D is undetermined. The CDR3 loop spans 14 amino acids. The V gene's germline CDR1 is LGHNA and CDR2 YNLKQL (reference sequence). Trimming stripped 0 bases from V and 7 bases from J, with 11 bases between. The CDR3 sequence is CASSQDEGENTQYF. CDR3 DNA (partial): TGTGCCAGCAGCCAAGACGAGGGCGAGAACACCCAGTAC.

Remarks on this clone: Here the gene names and germline are mouse. The read ends 1 residue before the CDR3 terminus; that terminus is restored from the germline J gene. V usage is TRBV13-3 and J usage is TRBJ2-2; D possibly corresponds to TRBD2 (7 bases). CDR3 length: 15 residues. CDR1 and CDR2 (germline): NNHDY, SYVADS. Trimming took 1 base from V and 6 from J, leaving 13 bases between them. CDR3 sequence: CASSDSGGRPGQLYF. CDR3 DNA (partial): TGTGCCAGCAGTGATTCCGGGGGGCGCCCCGGGCAGCTCTAC.

Regarding this clone: Genes here carry mouse names. The CDR3 is cut off 1 residue early in the read; its end comes from the germline J gene. The chain recombines TRBV15 with TRBJ2-1; D is perhaps TRBD1 (6 bases). Per germline, CDR1 SGHND and CDR2 FRSKSL. The V and J ends lost 5 bases and 4 bases respectively, with 9 bases between them. The CDR3 sequence is 13 residues long. CDR3 loop: CASSRDTYAEQFF. Partial CDR3 DNA: TGTGCCAGCAGTCGGGACACATATGCTGAGCAGTTC.

With respect to this clone: Gene names are the mouse ones. The read ends 1 residue early relative to the CDR3; the germline J gene fills the gap. This sequence joins TRBV2 and TRBJ2-1; D uncertain. Germline V gene data show CDR1 as LGHNA and CDR2 as YSYQKL. The CDR3 loop spans 13 amino acids. Trimming removed 0 bases from V and 6 bases from J, with 6 bases in between. The CDR3 bases that were read are TGTGCCAGCAGCCAAGATTCCGTTGCTGAGCAGTTC. This codes for CASSQDSVAEQF. The CDR3 in its entirety is CASSQDSVAEQFF.

This clone has more than one count but fewer than ten. Gene names are mouse gene names. The read ends 1 residue before the CDR3 terminus; that terminus is restored from the germline J gene. V gene TRBV16 combines with J gene TRBJ1-4; 11 bases agree with TRBD1. The CDR3 consists of 14 residues. Germline CDR1 reads SGHSA; CDR2 reads FRNQAP. V lost 5 bases to trimming and J lost 7 bases; unmatched junction nucleotides: 3. CDR3 bases read: TGTGCAAGCAGCCCCGGGACAGGGGGCGAAAGATTATTT. Translating gives CASSPGTGGERLF. The whole CDR3 sequence is CASSPGTGGERLFF.

Note on this clone: Each gene name is a mouse one. The observed sequence ends 1 residue before the CDR3 terminus, with the missing tail filled in from the germline J gene. The chain is built from TRBV14 and TRBJ2-7; TRBD1 agrees at 7 bases. Unmatched junction bases numbered 4, after V lost 4 bases and J lost 3 bases. Germline lookup yields CDR1 SGHDT and CDR2 FRDEAV. This CDR3 has 13 residues. The CDR3 region is CASSPSGGYEQYF. Incomplete CDR3 DNA: TGTGCCAGCAGTCCCTCAGGGGGCTATGAACAGTAC.

Regarding this clone: Mouse names are used for the genes. The read ends 1 residue shy of where the CDR3 ends; the end is completed using the germline J gene. The chain links TRBV16 to TRBJ2-3, with D possibly being TRBD1 or TRBD2 (5 bases each). The CDR3 has 15 residues. Trimming removed 5 bases at V and 3 bases at J, with 15 bases between. Germline lookup yields CDR1 SGHSA and CDR2 FRNQAP. The CDR3 here is CASSPVGARAETLYF. The sequenced CDR3 bases are TGTGCAAGCAGCCCAGTCGGGGCTCGGGCAGAAACGCTGTAT.

With respect to this clone: The gene names given are mouse names. The CDR3 is cut off 1 residue early in the read; its end comes from the germline J gene. The chain joins TRBV21 to TRBJ2-5, with TRBD2 identical over 12 bases. TRBV21 is flagged as an ORF with uncertain function. The CDR3 has 14 residues. V dropped 4 bases and J dropped 5; count of bases not matched to a gene: 1. CDR3 sequence reads: CASSRLGGRDTQYF. Partial CDR3 DNA: TGTGCTAGCAGTCGACTGGGGGGGCGAGACACCCAGTAC.

Of note for this clone: Mouse names are used for the genes. Read sequence stops 1 residue before the CDR3 end, and the germline J gene provides the missing end. The chain employs TRBV3 and TRBJ1-3, with TRBD1 identical over 8 bases. The CDR3 extends over 15 amino acids. After removal of 3 bases from V and 0 bases from J, the junction contained 1 base not matched to a gene. CDR1 is SNHLY and CDR2 is FYNGKV in the germline V gene (reference sequence). The CDR3 protein is CASSLGTGSGNTLYF. The covered CDR3 bases are TGTGCCAGCAGCTTGGGGACAGGTTCTGGAAATACGCTCTAT.

Points on this clone: Gene names denote mouse genes. The CDR3 extends 1 residue past the end of the read, so its final part is completed from the germline J gene. The rearrangement links TRBV19 to TRBJ1-1; D possibly corresponds to TRBD1 (6 bases). This CDR3 comprises 12 residues. The germline CDR1 and CDR2 sequences are FNHDT and SITEND (reference sequence). The V gene lost 4 bases and the J gene lost 8 bases, with 12 bases spanning the gap. CDR3 DNA (partial): TGTGCCAGCAGTCCCAGGGGAGTGGAAGTCTTC. Protein sequence: CASSPRGVEVF. Given in full, the CDR3 is CASSPRGVEVFF.

Worth noting for this clone: The gene names here belong to mouse. The read stops 1 residue short of the end of the CDR3; the missing end is completed from the germline J gene. Other DNA variants within this sample encode the same CDR3. This sequence joins TRBV13-2 and TRBJ2-7, with 7 nucleotides matching TRBD1. The CDR3 loop spans 13 amino acids. Germline V gives CDR1 NNHNN, CDR2 SYGAGS (reference sequence). J was trimmed by 0 bases and V by 5 bases; bases with no gene match: 2. CDR3 bases read: TGTGCCAGCGGGAGACAGGGCTCCTATGAACAGTAC. Amino acid sequence: CASGRQGSYEQY. The whole CDR3 protein reads CASGRQGSYEQYF.

Of note for this clone: Gene names denote mouse genes. The sequenced part of the CDR3 DNA is TGTGCTAGCAGTTTTTGGACAGGGGTTTCCAACGAAAGATTATTT. This encodes CASSFWTGVSNERLF. The entire CDR3 protein is CASSFWTGVSNERLFF. The chain has TRBV29 and TRBJ1-4; 9 nucleotides line up with TRBD1. The read is 1 residue too short to cover the CDR3 end, so that end is filled in from the germline J gene. This CDR3 spans 16 amino acids. Germline lookup yields CDR1 MSHET and CDR2 SYDVDS. The V and J ends lost 3 bases and 0 bases, in that order; junction bases with no gene match: 2.

On this clone: Gene names follow the mouse nomenclature. The CDR3 goes on 1 residue after the read ends, and that part is filled in from the germline J gene. This chain uses TRBV13-1 with TRBJ2-4; 7 positions agree with TRBD2. The trim removed 0 bases at V and 2 bases at J, leaving 3 bases unmatched. The CDR3 runs 15 residues. Germline assignment: CDR1 NSHNY and CDR2 SYGAGN. CDR3 bases read: TGTGCCAGCAGTGATGCTGGGGGAAATCAAAACACCTTGTAC. Translated: CASSDAGGNQNTLY. The full CDR3 sequence reads CASSDAGGNQNTLYF.

In the case of this clone: The listed genes are named as in mouse. The read stops 1 residue short of the end of the CDR3; the missing end is completed from the germline J gene. V gene TRBV1 combines with J gene TRBJ1-6, with 8 bases aligning to TRBD1. TRBJ1-6 is given ORF status, its function remaining uncertain. The J segment lost 7 bases and the V segment lost 1 base, leaving 3 bases of the junction unmatched. This CDR3 is built from 15 residues. CDR1 is NSQYPW and CDR2 is LRSPGD in the germline V gene (reference sequence). Partial CDR3 DNA: TGCACCTGCAGTGCAGGGACAGGGAGGAATTCGCCCCTCTAC. This translates into CTCSAGTGRNSPLY. The entire CDR3 protein reads CTCSAGTGRNSPLYF.

This clone was observed a handful of times. Gene labels here are mouse ones. The missing CDR3 end, 1 residue past where the read stops, is filled in from the germline J gene. This chain links TRBV2 with TRBJ2-1; 7 bases are shared with TRBD2. V was clipped by 3 bases and J by 3 bases; unmatched bases: 5. Germline V gene data show CDR1 as LGHNA and CDR2 as YSYQKL. The CDR3 extends over 15 amino acids. This CDR3 is CASSQQLGSYAEQFF. The CDR3 bases that were read are TGTGCCAGCAGCCAGCAACTGGGGAGCTATGCTGAGCAGTTC.

Note on this clone: Mouse names are used for the genes. With the read ending 1 residue before the CDR3 end, the germline J gene is used to fill in that end. The gene calls are TRBV13-2 and TRBJ2-1; 7 bases are a match to TRBD1. Germline loops: CDR1 NNHNN, CDR2 SYGAGS (reference sequence). The junction had 5 bases not matched to a gene; V was cut back by 9 bases and J by 2 bases. The CDR3 covers 13 residues. CDR3 region: CATSDRDYAEQFF. CDR3 DNA (partial): TGTGCCACCTCCGACAGGGACTATGCTGAGCAGTTC.

Turning to this clone: Each gene name is a mouse one. The observed sequence ends 1 residue before the CDR3 terminus, with the missing tail filled in from the germline J gene. The chain links TRBV5 to TRBJ1-1, with D uncertain. CDR3 length equals 14 residues. The germline CDR1 and CDR2 sequences are LGHNA and YNLKQL (reference sequence). Deletions cut 0 bases from V and 1 base from J, with 6 bases between. The sequenced CDR3 bases are TGTGCCAGCAGCCAAGATCCGGGAAACACAGAAGTCTTC. Translated, it gives CASSQDPGNTEVF. In full, the CDR3 reads CASSQDPGNTEVFF.

Comments on this clone: These gene names are mouse names. The read ends 1 residue early relative to the CDR3; the germline J gene fills the gap. The chain links TRBV1 to TRBJ1-1; 8 nucleotides align to TRBD1. Germline V gene lookup returns CDR1 NSQYPW and CDR2 LRSPGD (reference sequence). This CDR3 comprises 15 residues. With 1 base clipped from V and 4 bases from J, the junction kept 5 bases outside the gene matches. CDR3: CTCSAAGGAVTEVFF. Partial CDR3 DNA: TGCACCTGCAGTGCAGCAGGGGGCGCGGTCACAGAAGTCTTC.